The 12 T cell receptor beta chains below come from one sample, sequenced in a study of technical replicates of blood from a handful of donors. The data were produced by immunoSEQ multiplex PCR, yet TCRdb's version contains in-frame clones alone and is incomplete. The profile covers about 79,000 clones, with 94% appearing a single time and over 0.25% taken by the ten largest. Material for sequencing was T cells isolated from PBMCs. These receptors were obtained from a human donor in good health.

The chain has TRBV5-1 and TRBJ2-1; 12 bases are a match to TRBD2. The J segment lost 8 bases and the V segment lost 0 bases, leaving 6 bases of the junction unmatched. The germline CDR1 and CDR2 sequences are SGHRS and YFSETQ. CDR3 length: 16 residues. CDR3 in DNA: TGCGCCAGCAGCTTGGGGCTAGCGGGAGGGCCCGATGAGCAGTTCTTC. Amino acid sequence: CASSLGLAGGPDEQFF.

This clone was seen only once. The J gene is TRBJ2-1, the V gene TRBV10-2; a possible D gene is TRBD2 (6 bases). Trimming took 6 bases from V and 2 from J, leaving 8 bases between them. The germline CDR1 and CDR2 sequences are WSHSY and SAAADI. The CDR3 extends over 13 amino acids. CDR3 region: CASSGSPYNEQFF. Written as DNA, the CDR3 is TGCGCCAGCAGCGGGAGTCCCTACAATGAGCAGTTCTTC.

V gene TRBV6-1 combines with J gene TRBJ2-7; 8 bases agree with TRBD1. The CDR3 is 13 amino acids. V gave up 6 bases and J gave up 3 bases; unmatched junction bases: 4. CDR1 and CDR2 (germline): MNHNS, SASEGT. The CDR3 region is CASRTGQGYEQYF. CDR3 coding DNA: TGTGCCAGCAGGACAGGACAGGGCTACGAGCAGTACTTC.

The rearrangement links TRBV19 to TRBJ2-1; 10 bases fit TRBD2. Germline V gene lookup returns CDR1 LNHDA and CDR2 SQIVND (reference sequence). The J segment lost 1 base and the V segment lost 3 bases, leaving 9 bases of the junction unmatched. This CDR3 region has 18 residues. The DNA of the CDR3 is TGTGCCAGTAGTATCGGGGCCCTAGCGGGAGTATCCTACAATGAGCAGTTCTTC. This gives the protein CASSIGALAGVSYNEQFF.

The genes are TRBV4-1 and TRBJ1-5; D may be TRBD1 (5 bases). V was clipped by 0 bases and J by 3 bases, with 15 bases between them. Germline values: CDR1 MGHRA, CDR2 YSYEKL. CDR3 length equals 17 residues. The CDR3 region has the DNA TGCGCCAGCAGCCAAGATGGGAGGGGAATAATCAATCAGCCCCAGCATTTT. Translation: CASSQDGRGIINQPQHF.

The chain has TRBV27 and TRBJ1-2; 8 bases align to TRBD1. The CDR3 contains 16 residues. Looked up from germline, CDR1 is MNHEY and CDR2 is SMNVEV (reference sequence). V trimming: 5 bases; J trimming: 4 bases; junction bases outside the gene matches: 12. The CDR3 DNA sequence: TGTGCCAGCAGTATGCACCCCCGACAGGGGCTCTATGGCTACACCTTC. Protein product: CASSMHPRQGLYGYTF.

The chain couples TRBV9 to TRBJ2-1; weak D call: TRBD2 (7 bases). Trimming pared 3 bases from V and 9 bases from J, leaving 22 bases between. The CDR3 is 16 amino acids. The germline V gene encodes CDR1 SGDLS and CDR2 YYNGEE. The CDR3 loop reads CASSDQTTGGDIEQFF. DNA for the CDR3: TGTGCCAGCAGCGACCAGACAACGGGGGGCGACATTGAGCAGTTCTTC.

The CDR3 DNA is TGTGCCAGCAGCTTAGAACGCGGCAATGAGCAGTTCTTC. Translation: CASSLERGNEQFF. The V and J genes are TRBV11-3 and TRBJ2-1; D ambiguous. Germline CDR1 reads SGHNT; CDR2 reads YENEEA. This CDR3 comprises 13 residues. With 0 bases removed from V and 6 bases from J, the gap between germline ends came to 6 bases.

The rearrangement joins TRBV13 to TRBJ1-1, with 7 bases fitting TRBD1. Germline V CDR1 and CDR2: PRHDT, FYEKMQ (reference sequence). Unmatched junction bases numbered 4, after V lost 1 base and J lost 5 bases. The CDR3 contains 14 residues. The CDR3 loop reads CASSLVTGRTEAFF. CDR3 sequence (DNA): TGTGCCAGCAGCTTAGTGACAGGGCGAACTGAAGCTTTCTTT.

V and J are TRBV28 and TRBJ2-7, with D tentatively TRBD2 (5 bases). The germline CDR1 and CDR2 sequences are MDHEN and SYDVKM. Trimming removed 3 bases from V and 0 bases from J, with 18 bases in between. CDR3 length equals 17 residues. This chain's CDR3 is CASSLEDATPSSYEQYF. CDR3 coding DNA: TGTGCCAGCAGTTTGGAGGACGCCACCCCGAGCTCCTACGAGCAGTACTTC.

This chain uses TRBV6-6 with TRBJ2-3, with a weak D call TRBD2 (5 bases). The CDR3 sequence is 16 residues long. The germline gives CDR1 MNHNY, CDR2 SVGAGI (reference sequence). V lost 2 bases, J lost 6 bases, and 18 bases lay in between. For the CDR3, the DNA is TGTGCCAGCAGTTACCATGGAGGTAAATTGTCGGATACGCAGTATTTT. It encodes CASSYHGGKLSDTQYF.

The V and J genes are TRBV5-1 and TRBJ1-4; D might be TRBD1 (6 bases). The CDR3 is 14 residues long. The V gene lost 0 bases and the J gene lost 8 bases, with 11 bases spanning the gap. Germline V gene sequence: CDR1 SGHRS, CDR2 YFSETQ. DNA of the CDR3: TGCGCCAGCAGCTTGGCGTCGGGGGGCGAAAAACTGTTTTTT. This translates into CASSLASGGEKLFF.